This paragraph reports one T cell receptor (beta chain). Its target is unknown. The sample holds other DNA sequences that translate to the same CDR3. This CDR3 has 15 amino acids. Germline CDR1 reads SNHLY; CDR2 reads FYNNEI. Trimming removed 6 bases from V and 3 bases from J; junction bases left unmatched: 2. This record belongs to a study of cytomegalovirus exposure and HLA in healthy donors. Study results and limitations: Per a prior analysis, the majority of TCR beta V segments were productive roughly 87% or roughly 30% of the time.

Amplification used 60 Vbeta primers and 13 Jbeta primers. Assay used: immunoSEQ multiplex PCR; TCRdb lists only in-frame clones, some missing. This repertoire shows tens of thousands of clones, around two thirds found once; its top ten account for 3% to 4%. V usage is TRBV2 and J usage is TRBJ2-3; 14 bases fit TRBD2. The clonotype comes from a woman under 40 in good health and CMV-seronegative. Sequencing was done on a sample of PBMCs. Here the CDR3 DNA reads TGTGCCAGCAGCGGGACTAGCGGGGGAACAGATACGCAGTATTTT. Encoded protein: CASSGTSGGTDTQYF. The entire variable domain, with the rest obtained from reference TRBV2 and TRBJ2-3, is as follows: EPEVTQTPSHQVTQMGQEVILRCVPISNHLYFYWYRQILGQKVEFLVSFYNNEISEKSEIFDDQFSVERPDGSNFTLKIRSTKLEDSAMYFCASSGTSGGTDTQYFGPGTRLTVL.